This TCR beta chain was documented in a study of T-cell reconstitution after alpha-beta-depleted transplantation in children. This clonotype was counted only a few times. Per the germline V gene, CDR1 is MGHDK and CDR2 is SYGVNS. V was clipped by 2 bases and J by 5 bases, with 8 bases between them. The CDR3 runs to 13 residues. Unique molecular identifiers featured in how the TCRbeta library was prepared. TCRdb reprocessed the PCR reads with MiXCR, giving one entry per CDR3 protein. The profile shows over 550,000 distinct CDR3 sequences, under 12% of them singletons. The chain employs TRBV25-1 and TRBJ2-3; the D is unclear. The clonotype originates from a human donor who donated a stem cell graft to a child with acute myeloid leukemia. Specimen: PBMCs from the stem cell graft donor, collected from the stem cell graft. CDR3 amino acids: CASSEEWEDTQYF. CDR3 nucleotide sequence: TGTGCCAGCAGTGAAGAGTGGGAAGATACGCAGTATTTT. Complete variable domain (other parts from reference TRBV25-1 and TRBJ2-3): EADIYQTPRYLVIGTGKKITLECSQTMGHDKMYWYQQDPGMELHLIHYSYGVNSTEKGDLSSESTVSRIRTEHFPLTLESARPSHTSQYLCASSEEWEDTQYFGPGTRLTVL.